This T cell receptor beta chain is drawn from a study of T cells after yellow fever vaccination. V dropped 5 bases and J dropped 2; count of bases not matched to a gene: 12. CDR1 is SEHNR and CDR2 is FQNEAQ in the germline V gene (reference sequence). The CDR3 runs to 17 residues. In regard to this clonotype: Its antigen remains unknown.

TCR cDNA was made by 5'RACE template switching, adding a universal primer site and UMIs. Each CDR3 protein is one row after TCRdb ran MiXCR on the 5' RACE reads. The profile shows roughly 310,000 distinct CDR3 sequences, 3% to 4.5% of them singletons. Study conclusions and caveats: The study found a weaker secondary response that peaked faster, day 5 versus 15. Most primary-vaccination clones recurred post-booster (under 98% CD4, roughly 87% CD8).

The sequence came from a man younger than 35 who received the YFV17D yellow fever vaccine. The chain has TRBV7-9 and TRBJ2-5, with 9 bases that match TRBD2. The sample in question was PBMCs, obtained on the day of the yellow fever booster vaccination. In nucleotides, the CDR3 is TGTGCCAGCAGCCCCTTCCATCTAGCGGGGAAACAAGAGACCCAGTACTTC. It is translated as CASSPFHLAGKQETQYF.